This T cell receptor beta chain was obtained from a study of blood T cell repertoires in COVID-19. Study in general: The samples span acute and convalescent COVID-19 from the United States, Italy and Spain. PBMCs, B-cell-depleted T cells, or T cells were the source of the cDNA or gDNA that made up the material.

Authors' methods: Amplifying reference gene primers gave estimates of nucleated cell counts. Data came from immunoSEQ multiplex PCR; TCRdb stores just in-frame clones and leaves some out. V, J and clone size are those of that table, while D and trimming were read from the DNA. Of 65,000 to 85,000 clones listed, 85% to 90% are singletons. CDR1 is SGHRS, CDR2 YFSETQ, per germline. V shed 1 base, J shed 1 base, and the junction held 7 bases outside the gene matches. The CDR3 loop spans 16 amino acids. V gene TRBV5-1 combines with J gene TRBJ2-5; the match to TRBD1 covers 7 bases. Sequenced: peripheral blood. This TCR came from a man in his forties or fifties with acute or convalescent COVID-19. CDR3 coding DNA: TGCGCCAGCAGCTTGACAACCGACAGGGTCCAAGAGACCCAGTACTTC. This encodes CASSLTTDRVQETQYF.